The rows below give T cell receptor beta chains drawn from one sample of a study of identical twins. In TCRdb, the 5' RACE reads were re-called with MiXCR into one record per CDR3 protein. The repertoire holds about 530,000 distinct CDR3 sequences, with roughly 15% as singletons. The same specimen was also included in a second study, on yellow fever vaccine responses in identical twins.

The sequenced sample was CD4+ T cells sorted from blood. These TCRs come from a woman aged 18-29 years in good health. The CDR3 runs from the conserved cysteine through the conserved F or W. A D gene is named only where the DNA matches it firmly. For some rows the clone size is stated as once, few or many, or as a class when expanded; others skip it.

size | J | D | V | CDR3 | DNA
few | TRBJ1-5 | - | TRBV19 | CASAGDKGLYSNQPQHF | TGTGCCAGTGCCGGAGATAAGGGGTTGTATAGCAATCAGCCCCAGCATTTT
few | TRBJ2-5 | - | TRBV2 | CASSYGTTYQETQYF | TGTGCCAGCAGTTATGGGACAACGTACCAAGAGACCCAGTACTTC
- | TRBJ2-5 | - | TRBV28 | CASSLSGLRYQETQYF | TGTGCCAGCAGTTTGTCAGGACTAAGGTACCAAGAGACCCAGTACTTC
- | TRBJ2-5 | - | TRBV5-5 | CASSLWGSGVQETQYF | TGTGCCAGCAGCTTGTGGGGGTCAGGGGTACAAGAGACCCAGTACTTC
- | TRBJ2-3 | TRBD2 | TRBV12-3/TRBV12-4 | CASSLGMTSGGADTQYF | TGTGCCAGCAGTTTAGGGATGACTAGCGGGGGGGCAGATACGCAGTATTTT
- | TRBJ1-1 | TRBD1 | TRBV10-3 | CAISGDRNPLTWAFF | TGTGCCATCAGTGGGGACAGAAACCCCCTGACTTGGGCTTTCTTT
- | TRBJ1-2 | - | TRBV12-3/TRBV12-4 | CASSALGIGYGYTF | TGTGCCAGCAGTGCCCTGGGGATAGGGTATGGCTACACCTTC
- | TRBJ2-5 | TRBD1 | TRBV5-1 | CASSLARGRETQYF | TGCGCCAGCAGCTTGGCCAGGGGGCGGGAGACCCAGTACTTC
many | TRBJ1-2 | - | TRBV5-1 | CASSLDGTGYTF | TGCGCCAGCAGCTTGGACGGTACTGGCTACACCTTC
- | TRBJ2-1 | - | TRBV20-1 | CSASRGPNYNEQFF | TGCAGTGCTAGTAGAGGTCCGAACTACAATGAGCAGTTCTTC
few | TRBJ2-1 | TRBD2 | TRBV6-1 | CASSQLAGGRSEQFF | TGTGCCAGCAGTCAACTAGCGGGAGGAAGAAGTGAGCAGTTCTTC
few | TRBJ2-5 | TRBD1 | TRBV10-1 | CASSESPGQGQETQYF | TGCGCCAGCAGTGAGTCACCGGGACAGGGTCAAGAGACCCAGTACTTC